Listed here are 27 T cell receptor beta chains from one sample, sequenced in a study of long-term antiretroviral therapy in people with HIV. The assay, immunoSEQ v3.0, was run at survey level. Sequenced by immunoSEQ multiplex PCR; TCRdb stores in-frame clones only, minus some. Of 35,000 to 45,000 clones detected, approximately 80% appear once; the ten largest clones hold about an eighth. This material consisted of unsorted PBMCs, taken 0.3 years after starting antiretroviral therapy. The source of these receptors is a man between 18 and 35 years old with HIV.

The chain uses TRBV15 and TRBJ2-1; TRBD2 agrees at 11 bases. Germline V gene lookup returns CDR1 LNHNV and CDR2 YYDKDF (reference sequence). The CDR3 covers 16 residues. Trimming removed 5 bases from V and 5 bases from J; junction bases left unmatched: 8. CDR3 protein: CATSFSLAGGDNEQFF. The CDR3 DNA sequence: TGTGCCACCAGCTTTAGTCTAGCGGGGGGTGACAATGAGCAGTTCTTC.

The chain is built from TRBV13 and TRBJ2-3, with no clear D. The CDR3 loop spans 16 amino acids. Germline lookup yields CDR1 PRHDT and CDR2 FYEKMQ (reference sequence). Trimming shortened V by 3 bases and J by 1 base, and 14 bases separated the two germline ends. The CDR3 region is CASSFRSSSRTDTQYF. DNA for the CDR3: TGTGCCAGCAGCTTCCGTAGTTCGTCCCGCACAGATACGCAGTATTTT.

The genes are TRBV5-1 and TRBJ2-2, with D hard to call. V shed 5 bases and J shed 4 bases, with 6 bases lying between them. The CDR3 runs 12 residues. Per germline, CDR1 SGHRS and CDR2 YFSETQ. CDR3 DNA sequence: TGCGCCAGCAGTCGGACCACCGGGGAGCTGTTTTTT. Translating gives CASSRTTGELFF.

Only one count was recorded for this clone. The rearrangement joins TRBV9 to TRBJ2-1; TRBD1 matches at 8 bases. V lost 3 bases and J lost 3; bases outside the gene matches: 5. Germline V gives CDR1 SGDLS, CDR2 YYNGEE. This CDR3 region has 15 residues. CDR3 DNA sequence: TGTGCCAGCAGCGCCGAGGGACAGGACTACAATGAGCAGTTCTTC. It codes for CASSAEGQDYNEQFF.

The chain recombines TRBV29-1 with TRBJ1-1, with 7 bases fitting TRBD1. With 8 bases clipped from V and 1 base from J, the junction kept 4 bases outside the gene matches. The CDR3 is 12 residues long. The germline V gene encodes CDR1 SQVTM and CDR2 ANQGSEA. In DNA, the CDR3 is TGCAGCTTCCGACAGGGGAACACTGAAGCTTTCTTT. This gives the protein CSFRQGNTEAFF.

The rearrangement joins TRBV25-1 to TRBJ1-1; the match to TRBD1 covers 8 bases. This CDR3 is built from 13 residues. The V gene end was trimmed by 3 bases and the J gene end by 8 bases; junction bases not matched to a gene: 5. Germline V gives CDR1 MGHDK, CDR2 SYGVNS. CDR3 DNA sequence: TGTGCCAGCAGTGATCAGGGGGCCAGGGAAGCTTTCTTT. Translating gives CASSDQGAREAFF.

A few counts support this clone. The chain combines TRBV6-1 with TRBJ2-3; 8 positions match TRBD2. This CDR3 region has 15 residues. The ends lost 0 bases at V and 8 bases at J; junction bases unmatched: 7. Germline CDR1 reads MNHNS; CDR2 reads SASEGT. Written as DNA, the CDR3 is TGTGCCAGCAGTGAAGCGGGGCGGGGGGCCGCTACGCAGTATTTT. Translation: CASSEAGRGAATQYF.

This chain connects TRBV18 to TRBJ1-3; D possibly corresponds to TRBD1 (5 bases). The germline CDR1 and CDR2 sequences are KGHSH and LQKENI. Trimming pared 1 base from V and 3 bases from J, leaving 10 bases between. The CDR3 contains 15 residues. DNA of the CDR3: TGTGCCAGCTCACCACGGGGGATGAGTGGAAACACCATATATTTT. Protein: CASSPRGMSGNTIYF.

V and J are TRBV29-1 and TRBJ1-2; D uncertain. V gave up 2 bases and J gave up 8 bases, with 21 bases separating them. CDR1 is SQVTM and CDR2 is ANQGSEA in the germline V gene. This CDR3 spans 15 amino acids. DNA for the CDR3: TGCAGCGTTGAATTTCTAAAAGGTAGTTCGGAAGGCTACACCTTC. It is translated as CSVEFLKGSSEGYTF.

The chain links TRBV9 to TRBJ2-5; TRBD2 aligns across 9 bases. CDR3 length: 18 residues. The V gene's germline CDR1 is SGDLS and CDR2 YYNGEE. The trim removed 1 base at V and 3 bases at J, leaving 13 bases unmatched. CDR3 sequence reads: CASSVPRLAGKIKETQYF. In DNA form, the CDR3 reads TGTGCCAGCAGCGTACCCCGGCTAGCGGGAAAGATTAAAGAGACCCAGTACTTC.

J is TRBJ2-7 and V is TRBV19; TRBD1 matches 10 bases. After removal of 4 bases from V and 3 bases from J, the junction contained 3 bases not matched to a gene. This CDR3 region has 14 residues. Germline CDR1 LNHDA, CDR2 SQIVND (reference sequence). CDR3 sequence reads: CASSRQGAGYEQYF. DNA of the CDR3: TGTGCCAGTAGTAGACAGGGGGCGGGCTACGAGCAGTACTTC. Drawing the rest from reference TRBV19 and TRBJ2-7, the complete variable domain is DGGITQSPKYLFRKEGQNVTLSCEQNLNHDAMYWYRQDPGQGLRLIYYSQIVNDFQKGDIAEGYSVSREKKESFPLTVTSAQKNPTAFYLCASSRQGAGYEQYFGPGTRLTVT.

This clone has just one count. The V call is TRBV18, the J call TRBJ2-7, with 7 bases identical to TRBD1. The CDR3 runs 15 residues. Looked up from germline, CDR1 is KGHSH and CDR2 is LQKENI. The V segment lost 4 bases and the J segment 3 bases; nucleotides outside the gene matches: 9. The CDR3 DNA reads as TGTGCCAGCTCACGTCCGGGACAGAGGTTCTACGAGCAGTACTTC. It encodes CASSRPGQRFYEQYF.

This clone was seen a single time. The chain combines TRBV6-4 with TRBJ2-3, with TRBD2 identical over 14 bases. V lost 11 bases to trimming and J lost 0 bases; unmatched junction nucleotides: 19. From germline, CDR1 is MRHNA and CDR2 SNTAGT. The CDR3 consists of 20 residues. This CDR3 reads CARYRGLAGGRQTSTDTQYF. The CDR3 DNA reads as TGTGCCCGTTATCGCGGACTAGCGGGGGGACGACAGACTAGCACAGATACGCAGTATTTT.

The rearrangement links TRBV4-2 to TRBJ2-3, with D perhaps matching TRBD1 (6 bases). The V end lost 8 bases, the J end lost 3 bases, and 18 bases lay between the germline ends. Germline V gene sequence: CDR1 LGHNA, CDR2 YNFKEQ. The CDR3 sequence is 15 residues long. CDR3 coding DNA: TGTGCCAGCCGATCAGGGGTTGGTGGGACAGATACGCAGTATTTT. Translated: CASRSGVGGTDTQYF.

V usage is TRBV6-1 and J usage is TRBJ1-1; no clear D gene. CDR1 MNHNS and CDR2 SASEGT come from the germline V gene. Trimming left V 3 bases short and J 5 bases short, with 10 bases between. The CDR3 extends over 13 amino acids. The CDR3 nucleotides are TGTGCCAGCAGTGAGACCCGGAAAACTGAAGCTTTCTTT. This codes for CASSETRKTEAFF.

The CDR3 loop is CASSPDSNQPQHF. DNA of the CDR3: TGTGCCAGCAGCCCAGATAGCAATCAGCCCCAGCATTTT. The chain links TRBV5-5 to TRBJ1-5; no definite D call. This CDR3 contains 13 residues. Germline loops: CDR1 SGHKS, CDR2 YYEKEE (reference sequence). Deletions cut 4 bases from V and 0 bases from J, with 5 bases between.

The rearrangement joins TRBV5-4 to TRBJ1-1, with TRBD1 matching 9 bases. Unmatched junction bases numbered 2, after V lost 4 bases and J lost 1 base. The CDR3 is 14 amino acids. The germline V gene has CDR1 SGHNT and CDR2 YYREEE (reference sequence). DNA of the CDR3: TGTGCCAGCAGCGTGGGACAGGGGAACACTGAAGCTTTCTTT. Residues: CASSVGQGNTEAFF.

J is TRBJ2-1 and V is TRBV7-8, with TRBD2 matching over 7 bases. This CDR3 region has 15 residues. Germline loops: CDR1 SGHVS, CDR2 FQNEAQ. After removal of 0 bases from V and 10 bases from J, the junction contained 9 bases not matched to a gene. CDR3 nucleotide sequence: TGTGCCAGCAGCTTAGCCCCGGGGGGTTTGCCGGAGCAGTTCTTC. Residues: CASSLAPGGLPEQFF.

This chain links TRBV29-1 with TRBJ2-5; TRBD2 is a possible D gene (6 bases). Deletions cut 0 bases from V and 0 bases from J, with 11 bases between. This CDR3 is built from 15 residues. Germline CDR1 SQVTM, CDR2 ANQGSEA. As DNA, the CDR3 is TGCAGCGTTGAAGATGGAGGGGCCAACCAAGAGACCCAGTACTTC. Amino acid sequence: CSVEDGGANQETQYF.

The chain carries TRBV9 and TRBJ2-7; D remains unclear. Trimming cost V 0 bases and J 5 bases, with 15 bases left between them. Germline V lookup: CDR1 SGDLS, CDR2 YYNGEE. This CDR3 contains 15 residues. The CDR3 reads CASSVGLNPWDEQYF. The CDR3 DNA follows: TGTGCCAGCAGCGTAGGACTCAACCCTTGGGACGAGCAGTACTTC.

This clone was counted a single time. This chain connects TRBV10-3 to TRBJ1-1, with 9 nucleotides matching TRBD1. Trimming took 5 bases from V and 5 from J; bases not matched to a gene: 6. From germline, CDR1 is ENHRY and CDR2 SYGVKD. The CDR3 is made up of 14 amino acids. The CDR3 loop reads CAISPGQGGTEAFF. CDR3 nucleotides: TGTGCCATCAGTCCGGGACAGGGAGGGACTGAAGCTTTCTTT.

The chain links TRBV4-3 to TRBJ2-7; 12 bases are a match to TRBD2. V lost 3 bases, J lost 3 bases, and 9 bases stayed unmatched. CDR3 length: 17 amino acids. Germline values: CDR1 LGHNA, CDR2 YSLEER. For the CDR3, the DNA is TGCGCCAGCAGCCAGGCCGCCCGACTAGCGGGAGACTACGAGCAGTACTTC. It codes for CASSQAARLAGDYEQYF.

This clone was observed a handful of times. CDR3 sequence reads: CASSRQDYLSGNTIYF. The DNA for the CDR3 is TGTGCCAGCAGCCGACAGGACTACCTATCTGGAAACACCATATATTTT. This chain uses TRBV13 with TRBJ1-3, with TRBD1 as a possible D gene (6 bases). The germline V gene encodes CDR1 PRHDT and CDR2 FYEKMQ (reference sequence). The CDR3 length is 16 residues. Trimming stripped 5 bases from V and 1 base from J, with 15 bases between. Using reference TRBV13 and TRBJ1-3 for the parts outside the CDR3, the full variable domain is AAGVIQSPRHLIKEKRETATLKCYPIPRHDTVYWYQQGPGQDPQFLISFYEKMQSDKGSIPDRFSAQQFSDYHSELNMSSLELGDSALYFCASSRQDYLSGNTIYFGEGSWLTVV.

V usage is TRBV4-2 and J usage is TRBJ2-7, with unresolved D. Germline-derived CDR1 and CDR2 are LGHNA and YNFKEQ. This CDR3 has 16 amino acids. V was trimmed by 0 bases and J by 1 base, leaving 13 bases between them. CDR3 region: CASSQEKETPSYEQYF. The CDR3 nucleotides are TGTGCCAGCAGCCAAGAAAAGGAGACCCCTTCCTACGAGCAGTACTTC.

The V and J genes are TRBV6-5 and TRBJ2-3, with D perhaps TRBD1 (6 bases). This CDR3 contains 15 residues. Germline V gene sequence: CDR1 MNHEY, CDR2 SVGAGI. Between the trimmed V and J ends, which lost 8 bases and 0 bases, there was a span of 15 bases. CDR3 sequence reads: CASGRGLFSTDTQYF. CDR3 bases: TGTGCCAGCGGCAGGGGCTTATTCAGCACAGATACGCAGTATTTT.

The chain recombines TRBV5-1 with TRBJ2-3; the D gene could be TRBD1 or TRBD2 (5 bases each). The CDR3 is 14 residues long. The ends were cut back, 2 bases at V and 3 bases at J, with 10 bases in the middle. The germline gives CDR1 SGHRS, CDR2 YFSETQ. The CDR3 region is CASSFGEGTDTQYF. The CDR3 nucleotides read TGCGCCAGCAGCTTTGGAGAGGGGACAGATACGCAGTATTTT.

This chain joins TRBV4-1 and TRBJ2-3, with D perhaps matching TRBD1 (5 bases). The CDR3 runs 16 residues. Trimming removed 0 bases at V and 0 bases at J, with 10 bases between. Germline assignment: CDR1 MGHRA and CDR2 YSYEKL. The CDR3: CASSQEGAASTDTQYF. The CDR3 nucleotides are TGCGCCAGCAGCCAAGAAGGGGCGGCCAGCACAGATACGCAGTATTTT.